This T cell receptor beta chain is drawn from a study of response to subunit inactivated influenza vaccine. Study outcomes and limitations: The authors suggested that few new T cells are recruited per seasonal influenza vaccination.

With respect to this clonotype: The antigen remains unidentified.

In germline, CDR1 is SGHRS, CDR2 YFSETQ. The J segment lost 4 bases and the V segment lost 3 bases, leaving 5 bases of the junction unmatched. CDR3 length: 15 residues. Using its own MiXCR run on the RT-PCR reads, TCRdb lists one record per CDR3 protein. Of about 780,000 distinct CDR3 sequences in the sample, less than 20% are singletons; the top ten hold roughly a tenth. The material sequenced was PBMCs from blood, taken 5 days after vaccination. This chain uses TRBV5-1 with TRBJ1-2; TRBD1 matches at 11 bases. The source is a man between 50 and 59 years old who received an inactivated influenza vaccine. The CDR3, as DNA: TGCGCCAGCAGCTCGGACAGGGGGCTGGGCTATGGCTACACCTTC. Translation gives CASSSDRGLGYGYTF. Full variable domain (outside the CDR3, taken from reference TRBV5-1 and TRBJ1-2): KAGVTQTPRYLIKTRGQQVTLSCSPISGHRSVSWYQQTPGQGLQFLFEYFSETQRNKGNFPGRFSGRQFSNSRSEMNVSTLELGDSALYLCASSSDRGLGYGYTFGSGTRLTVV.